A selection of T cell receptor beta chains follows, all from one sample in a study of CD8+ T cells in alopecia areata. Profiling relied on immunoSEQ multiplex PCR, and the TCRdb table lists in-frame clones only, not all of them. Among 200,000 to 250,000 clones listed, about 58% were seen once. The sequences come from CD4+ T cells sorted from blood, collected at week 4, from a patient treated with tofacitinib. These receptors were obtained from a human donor with alopecia areata. The CDR3 runs from the conserved cysteine through the conserved F or W. Each record gives: V gene, J gene, clone size, CDR3 protein. Expanded clones are given a class, and other clones once, few, many or no size at all.

>TRBV6-6|TRBJ2-3|-
CASSYAGPTDTQYF
>TRBV19|TRBJ1-2|few
CASRLSTGKNYGYTF
>TRBV25-1|TRBJ1-4|-
CASSESKILHEKLFF
>TRBV6-1|TRBJ2-7|-
CASRFTGDSYEQYF
>TRBV6-5|TRBJ1-2|-
CASRQGAGYTF
>TRBV29-1|TRBJ1-2|-
CSVKAGNGYTF
>TRBV7-9|TRBJ1-1|few
CASSLVRGAINTEAFF
>TRBV30|TRBJ1-2|-
CAWTGGYGYTF
>TRBV20-1|TRBJ2-5|-
CSASSSTQYF
>TRBV7-3|TRBJ2-2|few
CASSPSGGRGELFF
>TRBV15|TRBJ1-5|-
CATSQRLLSNQPQHF
>TRBV7-2|TRBJ1-2|-
CASSITWAGDGYTF
>TRBV7-2|TRBJ2-7|-
CASTRAPSYEQYF
>TRBV10-3|TRBJ2-5|-
CAISDAETQYF
>TRBV5-5|TRBJ2-7|many
CASSSDVRTGPPEQYF
>TRBV29-1|TRBJ2-3|few
CSVAESGGRDTQYF
>TRBV29-1|TRBJ2-6|-
CSVEGGGTGANVLTF
>TRBV9|TRBJ2-2|-
CASSDRVTGELFF
>TRBV29-1|TRBJ1-2|-
CSDYTRDPNYGYTF
>TRBV6-6|TRBJ1-1|few
CAISEASTEAFF
>TRBV27|TRBJ1-4|-
CASSRRSGYGTGRGSFNEKLFF
>TRBV6-5|TRBJ1-5|few
CASSFGGGQPQHF
>TRBV29-1|TRBJ1-1|-
CSVGGSGVGTEAFF
>TRBV2|TRBJ2-1|-
CASRRTSSTLNEQFF
>TRBV5-1|TRBJ2-3|-
CASSLSREGTQYF
>TRBV27|TRBJ2-7|-
CASSFTQDPGQKTYEQYF
>TRBV10-3|TRBJ1-1|-
CAISQRQGESEAFF
>TRBV29-1|TRBJ1-5|-
CSVKDSSNQPQHF
>TRBV5-1|TRBJ2-2|-
CASSLGLTELTGELFF
>TRBV2|TRBJ2-5|-
CASSEGGAGGATSETQYF
>TRBV6-5|TRBJ1-1|few
CASSFKGAGAEAFF
>TRBV19|TRBJ1-6|-
CASTPSGSPLNSPLHF
>TRBV12-5|TRBJ1-2|-
CASGLGYSYGYTF
>TRBV2|TRBJ1-6|-
CASSLKTRNSPLHF
>TRBV18|TRBJ1-1|-
CASSPNRVGEAFF
>TRBV29-1|TRBJ1-1|-
CSAVDRANTEAFF
>TRBV6-6|TRBJ1-2|-
CAYRGDYGYTF
>TRBV19|TRBJ2-7|once
CASRLTPKGNYEQYF
>TRBV30|TRBJ1-2|-
CAWRNRDQNYGYTF
>TRBV7-2|TRBJ1-2|-
CASSSPTANYGYTF
>TRBV29-1|TRBJ2-5|-
CSVGGYGETQYF
>TRBV6-5|TRBJ2-4|-
CASSTRALAKNIQYF
>TRBV15|TRBJ1-5|few
CATSRVAQPQHF
>TRBV4-3|TRBJ1-2|-
CASSQDRGENYGYTF
>TRBV5-4|TRBJ1-4|few
CASKEGTNEKLFF
>TRBV25-1|TRBJ1-6|-
CASSYLTPGSPLHF
>TRBV29-1|TRBJ2-7|-
CSVGPGLLYEQYF
>TRBV6-5|TRBJ1-2|-
CAVSDSNYGYTF
>TRBV7-2|TRBJ1-1|-
CASSLRITNTEAFF
>TRBV28|TRBJ2-1|-
CASILAGNNEQFF
>TRBV4-3|TRBJ1-1|-
CASSQAFGRMNTEAFF
>TRBV4-3|TRBJ1-2|few
CASSQESRGYGYTF
>TRBV27|TRBJ2-5|-
CASSPERDRGGETQYF
>TRBV10-3|TRBJ2-1|few
CAISYRTSGDNEQFF